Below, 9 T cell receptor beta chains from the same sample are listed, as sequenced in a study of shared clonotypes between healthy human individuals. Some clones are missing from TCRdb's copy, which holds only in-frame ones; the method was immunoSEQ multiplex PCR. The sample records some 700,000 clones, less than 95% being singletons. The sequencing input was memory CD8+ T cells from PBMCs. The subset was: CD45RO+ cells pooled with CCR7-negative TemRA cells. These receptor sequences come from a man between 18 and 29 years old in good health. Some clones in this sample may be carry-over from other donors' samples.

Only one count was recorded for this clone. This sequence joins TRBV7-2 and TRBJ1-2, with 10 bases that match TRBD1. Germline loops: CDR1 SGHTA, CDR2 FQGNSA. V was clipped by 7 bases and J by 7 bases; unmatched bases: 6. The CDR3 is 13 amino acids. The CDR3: CASIIGTGAGYTF. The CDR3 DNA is TGTGCCAGCATCATAGGGACAGGGGCTGGCTACACCTTC.

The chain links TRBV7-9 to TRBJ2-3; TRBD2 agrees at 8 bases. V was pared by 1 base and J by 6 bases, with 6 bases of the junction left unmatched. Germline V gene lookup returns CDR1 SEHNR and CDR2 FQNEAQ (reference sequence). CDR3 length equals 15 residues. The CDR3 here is CASSLVQRENDTQYF. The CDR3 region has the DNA TGTGCCAGCAGCTTAGTTCAGCGGGAGAATGATACGCAGTATTTT.

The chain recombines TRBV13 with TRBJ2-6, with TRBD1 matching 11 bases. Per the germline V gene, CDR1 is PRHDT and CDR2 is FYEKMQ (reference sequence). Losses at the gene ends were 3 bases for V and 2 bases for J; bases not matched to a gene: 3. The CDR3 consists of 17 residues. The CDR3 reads CASSFRTGGAGANVLTF. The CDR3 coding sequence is TGTGCCAGCAGCTTTAGGACAGGGGGCGCTGGGGCCAACGTCCTGACTTTC. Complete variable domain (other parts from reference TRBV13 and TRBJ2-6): AAGVIQSPRHLIKEKRETATLKCYPIPRHDTVYWYQQGPGQDPQFLISFYEKMQSDKGSIPDRFSAQQFSDYHSELNMSSLELGDSALYFCASSFRTGGAGANVLTFGAGSRLTVL.

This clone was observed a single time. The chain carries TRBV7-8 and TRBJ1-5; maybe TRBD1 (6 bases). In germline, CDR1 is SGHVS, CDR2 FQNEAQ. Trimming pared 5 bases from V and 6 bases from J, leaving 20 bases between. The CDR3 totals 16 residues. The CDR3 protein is CASSASRGAESQPQHF. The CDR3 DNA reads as TGTGCCAGCAGCGCCAGCCGGGGGGCGGAAAGTCAGCCCCAGCATTTT. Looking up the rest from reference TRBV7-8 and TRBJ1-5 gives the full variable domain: GAGVSQSPRYKVAKRGQDVALRCDPISGHVSLFWYQQALGQGPEFLTYFQNEAQLDKSGLPSDRFFAERPEGSVSTLKIQRTQQEDSAVYLCASSASRGAESQPQHFGDGTRLSIL.

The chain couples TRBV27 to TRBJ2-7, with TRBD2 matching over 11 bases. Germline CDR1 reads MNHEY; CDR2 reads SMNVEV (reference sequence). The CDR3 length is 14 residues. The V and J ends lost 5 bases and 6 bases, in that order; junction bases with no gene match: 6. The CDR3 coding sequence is TGTGCCAGCAGTGAACTAGCGGGAGAGGTCGAGCAGTACTTC. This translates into CASSELAGEVEQYF.

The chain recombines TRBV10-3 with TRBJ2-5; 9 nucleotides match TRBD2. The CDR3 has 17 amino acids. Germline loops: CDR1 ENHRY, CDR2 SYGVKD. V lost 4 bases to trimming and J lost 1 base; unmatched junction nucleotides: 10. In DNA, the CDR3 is TGTGCCATCAGTGGCCGGCCGACTAGCGGATCCCAAGAGACCCAGTACTTC. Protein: CAISGRPTSGSQETQYF.

The CDR3 sequence is CACTTTGAEQYF. Written as DNA, the CDR3 is TGTGCCTGTACGACGACAGGTGCCGAGCAGTACTTC. The chain recombines TRBV30 with TRBJ2-7; a possible D gene is TRBD1 (6 bases). Germline CDR1 reads GTSNPN; CDR2 reads SVGIG (reference sequence). Trimming cost V 6 bases and J 6 bases, with 15 bases left between them. The CDR3 sequence is 12 residues long.

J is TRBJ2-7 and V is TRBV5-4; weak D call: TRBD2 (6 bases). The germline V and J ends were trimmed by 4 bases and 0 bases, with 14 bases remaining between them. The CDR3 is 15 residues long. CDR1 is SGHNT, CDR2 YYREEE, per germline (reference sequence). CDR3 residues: CASSPARGSSYEQYF. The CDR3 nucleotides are TGTGCCAGCAGCCCGGCCCGGGGGAGCTCCTACGAGCAGTACTTC.

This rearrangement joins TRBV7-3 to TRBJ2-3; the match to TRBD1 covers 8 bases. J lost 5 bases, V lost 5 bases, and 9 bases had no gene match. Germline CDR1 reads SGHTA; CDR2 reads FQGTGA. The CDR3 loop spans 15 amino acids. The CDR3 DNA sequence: TGTGCCAGCAGCCCCACCGGACAGGGTCTAGATACGCAGTATTTT. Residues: CASSPTGQGLDTQYF.